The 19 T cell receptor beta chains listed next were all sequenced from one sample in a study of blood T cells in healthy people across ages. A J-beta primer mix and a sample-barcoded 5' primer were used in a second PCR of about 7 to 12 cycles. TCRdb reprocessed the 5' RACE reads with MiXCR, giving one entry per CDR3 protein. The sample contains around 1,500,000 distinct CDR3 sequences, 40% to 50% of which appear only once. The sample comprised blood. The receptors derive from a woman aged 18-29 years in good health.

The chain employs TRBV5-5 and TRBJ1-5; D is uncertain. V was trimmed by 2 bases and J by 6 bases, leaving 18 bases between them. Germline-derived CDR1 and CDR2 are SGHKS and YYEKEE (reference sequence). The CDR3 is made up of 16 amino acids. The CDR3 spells CASSFSDLGAGQPQHF. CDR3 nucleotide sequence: TGTGCCAGCAGCTTCTCGGACCTGGGAGCAGGTCAGCCCCAGCATTTT.

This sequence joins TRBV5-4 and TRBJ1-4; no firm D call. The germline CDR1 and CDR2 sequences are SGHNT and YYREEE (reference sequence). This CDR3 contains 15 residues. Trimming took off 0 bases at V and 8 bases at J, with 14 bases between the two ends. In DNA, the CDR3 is TGTGCCAGCAGCTTGGACCCAGGACCTAGGGAAAAACTGTTTTTT. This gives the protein CASSLDPGPREKLFF. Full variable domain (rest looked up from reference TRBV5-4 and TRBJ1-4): ETGVTQSPTHLIKTRGQQVTLRCSSQSGHNTVSWYQQALGQGPQFIFQYYREEENGRGNFPPRFSGLQFPNYSSELNVNALELDDSALYLCASSLDPGPREKLFFGSGTQLSVL.

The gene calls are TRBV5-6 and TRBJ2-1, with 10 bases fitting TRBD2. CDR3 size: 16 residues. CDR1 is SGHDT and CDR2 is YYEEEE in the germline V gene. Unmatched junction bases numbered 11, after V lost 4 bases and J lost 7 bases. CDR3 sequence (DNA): TGTGCCAGCAGCCGTAGGCTTAGCGGGGGGCAGAATGAGCAGTTCTTC. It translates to CASSRRLSGGQNEQFF.

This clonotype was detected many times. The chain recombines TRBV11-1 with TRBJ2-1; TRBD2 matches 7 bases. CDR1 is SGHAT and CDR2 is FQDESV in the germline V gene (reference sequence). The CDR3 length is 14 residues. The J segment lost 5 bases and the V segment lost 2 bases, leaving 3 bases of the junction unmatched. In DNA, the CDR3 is TGTGCCAGCAGCTTATCCCTAGCGGACAATGAGCAGTTCTTC. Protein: CASSLSLADNEQFF.

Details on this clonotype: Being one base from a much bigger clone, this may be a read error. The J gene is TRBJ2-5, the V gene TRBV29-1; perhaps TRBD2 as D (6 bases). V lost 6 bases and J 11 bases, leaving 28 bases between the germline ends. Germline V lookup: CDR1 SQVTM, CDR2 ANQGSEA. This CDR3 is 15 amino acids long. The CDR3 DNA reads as TGCAGCGTGACGCCCGGCAGGGACTCCTACAATGAGCAGTACTTC. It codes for CSVTPGRDSYNEQYF.

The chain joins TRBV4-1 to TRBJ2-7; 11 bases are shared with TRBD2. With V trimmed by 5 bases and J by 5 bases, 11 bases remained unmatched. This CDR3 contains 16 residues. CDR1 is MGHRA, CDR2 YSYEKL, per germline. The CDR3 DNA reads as TGCGCCAGCAGCTTCCGACTAGCGGGGAAGAGGGACGAGCAGTACTTC. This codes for CASSFRLAGKRDEQYF.

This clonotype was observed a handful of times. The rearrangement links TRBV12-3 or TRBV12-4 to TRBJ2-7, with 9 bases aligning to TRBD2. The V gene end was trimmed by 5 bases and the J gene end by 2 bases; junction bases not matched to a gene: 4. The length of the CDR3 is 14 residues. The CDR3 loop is CASSKLAGAYEQYF. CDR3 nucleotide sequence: TGTGCCAGCAGTAAACTAGCGGGTGCCTACGAGCAGTACTTC.

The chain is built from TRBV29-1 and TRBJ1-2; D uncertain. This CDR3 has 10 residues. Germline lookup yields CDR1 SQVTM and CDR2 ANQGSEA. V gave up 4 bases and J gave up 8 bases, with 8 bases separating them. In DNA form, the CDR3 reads TGCAGCGTTGCGGACGGCGGCTACACCTTC. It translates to CSVADGGYTF.

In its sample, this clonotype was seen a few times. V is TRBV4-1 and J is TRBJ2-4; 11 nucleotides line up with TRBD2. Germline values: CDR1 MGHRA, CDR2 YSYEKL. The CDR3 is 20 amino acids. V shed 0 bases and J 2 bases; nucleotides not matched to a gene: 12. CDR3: CASSQEGGSGREGSKNIQYF. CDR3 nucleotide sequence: TGCGCCAGCAGCCAAGAGGGAGGTAGCGGGAGGGAGGGGTCCAAAAACATTCAGTACTTC.

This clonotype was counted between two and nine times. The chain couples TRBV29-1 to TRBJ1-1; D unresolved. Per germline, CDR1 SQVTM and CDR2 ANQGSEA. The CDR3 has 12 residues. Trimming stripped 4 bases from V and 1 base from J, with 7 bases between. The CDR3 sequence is CSVGSGNTEAFF. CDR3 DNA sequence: TGCAGCGTTGGTTCAGGGAACACTGAAGCTTTCTTT.

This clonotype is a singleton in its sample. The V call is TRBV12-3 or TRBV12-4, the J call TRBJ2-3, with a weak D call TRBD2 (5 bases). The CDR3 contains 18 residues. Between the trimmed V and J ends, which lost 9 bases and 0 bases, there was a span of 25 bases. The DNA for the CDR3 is TGTGCCAGTAACTTAAGGGCGGACGGAGGAGCTAGCACAGATACGCAGTATTTT. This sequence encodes CASNLRADGGASTDTQYF.

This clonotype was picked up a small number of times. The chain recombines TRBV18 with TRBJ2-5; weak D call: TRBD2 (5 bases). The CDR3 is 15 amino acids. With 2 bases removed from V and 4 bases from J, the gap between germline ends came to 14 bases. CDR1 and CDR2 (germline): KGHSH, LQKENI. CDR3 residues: CASSPESSEGETQYF. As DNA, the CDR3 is TGTGCCAGCTCACCAGAATCTTCAGAGGGAGAGACCCAGTACTTC.

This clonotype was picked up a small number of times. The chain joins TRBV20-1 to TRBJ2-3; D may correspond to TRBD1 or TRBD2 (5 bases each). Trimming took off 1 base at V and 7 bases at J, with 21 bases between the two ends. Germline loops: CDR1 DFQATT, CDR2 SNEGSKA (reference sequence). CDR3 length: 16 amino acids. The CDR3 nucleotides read TGCAGTGCTAGAGTAGAGGACAACGCCGAGGACTATACGCAGTATTTT. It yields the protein CSARVEDNAEDYTQYF.

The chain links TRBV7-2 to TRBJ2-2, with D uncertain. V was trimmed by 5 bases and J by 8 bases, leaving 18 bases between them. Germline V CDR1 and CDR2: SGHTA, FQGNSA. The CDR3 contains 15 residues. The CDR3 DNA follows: TGTGCCAGCAGCCCCCGGGCCCGAGCTGCTGGGGAGCTGTTTTTT. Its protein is CASSPRARAAGELFF.

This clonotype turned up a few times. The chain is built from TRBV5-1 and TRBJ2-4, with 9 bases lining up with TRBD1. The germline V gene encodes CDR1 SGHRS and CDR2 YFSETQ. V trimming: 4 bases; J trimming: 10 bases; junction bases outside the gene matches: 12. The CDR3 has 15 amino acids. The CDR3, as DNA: TGCGCCAGCAGCCTCACCCCGGGACAGGGTACAATTCAGTACTTC. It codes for CASSLTPGQGTIQYF.

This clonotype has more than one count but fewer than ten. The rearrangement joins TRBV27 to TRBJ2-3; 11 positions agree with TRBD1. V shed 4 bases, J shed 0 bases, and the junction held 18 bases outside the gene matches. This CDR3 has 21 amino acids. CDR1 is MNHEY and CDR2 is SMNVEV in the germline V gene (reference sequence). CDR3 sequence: CASSSPNPVGDRGGSTDTQYF. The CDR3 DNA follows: TGTGCCAGCAGTTCCCCAAACCCCGTCGGGGACAGGGGGGGAAGCACAGATACGCAGTATTTT.

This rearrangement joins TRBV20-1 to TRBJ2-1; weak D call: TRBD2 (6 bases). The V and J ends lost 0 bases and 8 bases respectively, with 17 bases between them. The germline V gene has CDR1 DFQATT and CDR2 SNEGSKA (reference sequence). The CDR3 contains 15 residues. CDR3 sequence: CSARDGLRDGDEQFF. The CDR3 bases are TGCAGTGCTAGAGATGGCCTGCGGGATGGGGATGAGCAGTTCTTC.

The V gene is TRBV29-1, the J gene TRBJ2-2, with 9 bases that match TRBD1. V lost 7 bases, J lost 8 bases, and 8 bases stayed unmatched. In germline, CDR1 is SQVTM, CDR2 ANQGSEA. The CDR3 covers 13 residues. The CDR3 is CSGNRGRTGELFF. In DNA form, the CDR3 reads TGCAGCGGAAACAGGGGGCGTACTGGGGAGCTGTTTTTT.

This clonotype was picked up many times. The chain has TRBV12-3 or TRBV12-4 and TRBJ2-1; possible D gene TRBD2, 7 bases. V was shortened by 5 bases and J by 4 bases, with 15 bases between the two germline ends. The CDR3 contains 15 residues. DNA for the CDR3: TGTGCCAGCAGTCCCAGGGGCGGGGGATACAATGAGCAGTTCTTC. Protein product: CASSPRGGGYNEQFF.